Shown below are 29 T cell receptor beta chains from a single sample sequenced in a study of CD8 T cells in Susac syndrome. The RNA, roughly 0.45 to 1 ug, was put through reverse transcription using random hexamers. A single record per CDR3 protein comes from TCRdb applying MiXCR to the immunoSEQ multiplex PCR reads. The table shows 150,000 or so distinct CDR3 sequences, with around 94% occurring only once. Sequencing was performed on CD4+ T cells from PBMCs. Source of these receptors: a human donor in good health.

The chain carries TRBV6-2 or TRBV6-3 and TRBJ1-2; D uncertain. CDR1 is MNHEY and CDR2 is SVGEGT in the germline V gene. V was cut by 5 bases and J by 5 bases, with 9 bases left in between. This CDR3 has 12 residues. The CDR3 loop is CASSDTEYGYTF. The CDR3 DNA reads as TGTGCCAGCAGTGACACAGAATATGGCTACACCTTC.

V and J are TRBV5-1 and TRBJ1-1; D unclear. Trimming shortened V by 5 bases and J by 2 bases, and 7 bases separated the two germline ends. This CDR3 comprises 12 residues. In germline, CDR1 is SGHRS, CDR2 YFSETQ. CDR3 nucleotides: TGCGCCAGCAGACAGAGCAACACTGAAGCTTTCTTT. It is translated as CASRQSNTEAFF.

This chain links TRBV20-1 with TRBJ1-1; D is possibly TRBD1 (5 bases). Germline V gene lookup returns CDR1 DFQATT and CDR2 SNEGSKA (reference sequence). V lost 0 bases and J lost 7, with 15 bases in between. CDR3 size: 14 residues. The CDR3 spells CSARDGRGASEAFF. The CDR3 DNA reads TGCAGTGCTAGAGATGGGAGGGGAGCTAGTGAAGCTTTCTTT.

The chain uses TRBV9 and TRBJ2-1; 15 bases match TRBD2. Unmatched junction bases numbered 8, after V lost 4 bases and J lost 9 bases. Germline CDR1 reads SGDLS; CDR2 reads YYNGEE. The CDR3 covers 16 residues. The CDR3 loop is CASSPQVGLAGGEQFF. In nucleotides, the CDR3 is TGTGCCAGCAGCCCCCAGGTGGGACTAGCGGGGGGTGAGCAGTTCTTC.

This clonotype was counted only a few times. The V gene is TRBV29-1, the J gene TRBJ2-7; D is unresolved. The CDR3 is made up of 12 amino acids. Looked up from germline, CDR1 is SQVTM and CDR2 is ANQGSEA. The germline V and J ends were trimmed by 4 bases and 2 bases, with 9 bases remaining between them. The CDR3 sequence: CSVVGSTYEQYF. The DNA of the CDR3 is TGCAGCGTTGTAGGCAGCACCTACGAGCAGTACTTC.

The J gene is TRBJ2-7, the V gene TRBV2; TRBD1 or TRBD2 may be the D gene (5 bases each). The germline V and J ends were trimmed by 7 bases and 2 bases, with 12 bases remaining between them. Germline assignment: CDR1 SNHLY and CDR2 FYNNEI. The CDR3 runs to 13 residues. The chain's CDR3 is CASKGRNAYEQYF. CDR3 DNA sequence: TGTGCCAGCAAGGGACGGAACGCCTACGAGCAGTACTTC.

The rearrangement links TRBV7-2 to TRBJ1-2; the D is unclear. There are 13 residues in the CDR3. The germline gives CDR1 SGHTA, CDR2 FQGNSA. Trimming stripped 4 bases from V and 9 bases from J, with 15 bases between. CDR3: CASSSPPGLSYTF. In DNA form, the CDR3 reads TGTGCCAGCAGCTCCCCCCCGGGATTGAGCTACACCTTC.

The rearrangement joins TRBV9 to TRBJ2-3; 10 bases line up with TRBD2. V lost 7 bases to trimming and J lost 2 bases; unmatched junction nucleotides: 7. This CDR3 comprises 15 residues. Germline V gene sequence: CDR1 SGDLS, CDR2 YYNGEE. Here the CDR3 reads CASGLAGDHTDTQYF. The CDR3 DNA is TGTGCCAGCGGGCTAGCGGGGGACCACACAGATACGCAGTATTTT.

This rearrangement joins TRBV7-9 to TRBJ1-2; TRBD1 might be the D (5 bases). In germline, CDR1 is SEHNR, CDR2 FQNEAQ (reference sequence). The CDR3 spans 15 residues. Trimming pared 3 bases from V and 4 bases from J, leaving 15 bases between. Written as DNA, the CDR3 is TGTGCCAGCAGCTTGGGGCAGCCGGGGGGCTATGGCTACACCTTC. Translating gives CASSLGQPGGYGYTF.

V gene TRBV3-1 combines with J gene TRBJ2-7, with D possibly TRBD2 on 6 matching bases. From germline, CDR1 is LGHDT and CDR2 YNNKEL (reference sequence). The CDR3 loop spans 13 amino acids. Trimming stripped 1 base from V and 6 bases from J, with 10 bases between. The DNA of the CDR3 is TGTGCCAGCAGCCAAGGGGCGGGGATCGAGCAGTACTTC. It is translated as CASSQGAGIEQYF.

The chain carries TRBV10-3 and TRBJ2-2; D is uncertain. Germline V gene lookup returns CDR1 ENHRY and CDR2 SYGVKD. The CDR3 covers 11 residues. V shed 4 bases and J shed 6 bases, with 3 bases lying between them. The CDR3 nucleotides are TGTGCCATCAGTGGGGCCGGGGAGCTGTTTTTT. Amino acid sequence: CAISGAGELFF.

This chain links TRBV20-1 with TRBJ1-2; 7 bases fit TRBD1. The CDR3 spans 13 residues. From germline, CDR1 is DFQATT and CDR2 SNEGSKA (reference sequence). The trim removed 4 bases at V and 8 bases at J, leaving 10 bases unmatched. CDR3 in DNA: TGCAGTGCTACCCGACAGGGTAACTGGGGCTACACCTTC. Amino acids: CSATRQGNWGYTF.

The chain joins TRBV7-2 to TRBJ1-5; D remains ambiguous. This CDR3 is 14 amino acids long. V was pared by 5 bases and J by 5 bases, with 13 bases between. In germline, CDR1 is SGHTA, CDR2 FQGNSA. The CDR3 DNA is TGTGCCAGCAGCGAAAAGCTCGGTTATCAGCCCCAGCATTTT. It specifies CASSEKLGYQPQHF.

The V call is TRBV7-9, the J call TRBJ2-7; no clear D gene. The CDR3 has 17 amino acids. Between the trimmed V and J ends, which lost 4 bases and 0 bases, there was a span of 19 bases. CDR1 and CDR2 (germline): SEHNR, FQNEAQ (reference sequence). The CDR3 loop reads CASSSGQGRRFSYEQYF. The CDR3 nucleotides are TGTGCCAGCAGCTCCGGGCAAGGCAGGCGATTCTCCTACGAGCAGTACTTC.

The chain has TRBV7-8 and TRBJ2-7, with D unresolved. Trimming took 5 bases from V and 5 from J, leaving 13 bases between them. Germline values: CDR1 SGHVS, CDR2 FQNEAQ. This CDR3 comprises 13 residues. CDR3: CASSPRHVDEQYF. DNA of the CDR3: TGTGCCAGCAGCCCGCGACACGTTGACGAGCAGTACTTC.

The chain couples TRBV27 to TRBJ1-1; 7 bases line up with TRBD1. The CDR3 has 14 residues. V gave up 7 bases and J gave up 1 base; unmatched junction bases: 6. Germline CDR1 reads MNHEY; CDR2 reads SMNVEV (reference sequence). CDR3 coding DNA: TGTGCCAGCACCCCGGGGACAGCGAACACTGAAGCTTTCTTT. Translating it yields CASTPGTANTEAFF.

The rearrangement links TRBV20-1 to TRBJ1-4; 10 bases are shared with TRBD1. V shed 3 bases, J shed 5 bases, and the junction held 3 bases outside the gene matches. Germline assignment: CDR1 DFQATT and CDR2 SNEGSKA (reference sequence). The CDR3 has 14 residues. The CDR3 reads CSASADRGNEKLFF. CDR3 nucleotide sequence: TGCAGTGCTAGCGCGGACAGGGGGAATGAAAAACTGTTTTTT.

This chain connects TRBV29-1 to TRBJ2-3; D possibly corresponds to TRBD2 (5 bases). CDR3 size: 15 residues. Looked up from germline, CDR1 is SQVTM and CDR2 is ANQGSEA. V was cut by 0 bases and J by 3 bases, with 13 bases left in between. The CDR3 DNA is TGCAGCGTTGAAGATTCGGGGAGTAGGACAGATACGCAGTATTTT. Its protein product is CSVEDSGSRTDTQYF.

This sequence joins TRBV11-2 and TRBJ1-6; D gene uncertain. Per the germline V gene, CDR1 is SGHAT and CDR2 is FQNNGV. V shed 0 bases and J shed 8 bases, with 11 bases lying between them. The CDR3 is 15 residues long. CDR3 DNA sequence: TGTGCCAGCAGCTTAGAGTCCGGGAGGGATTCACCCCTCCACTTT. It encodes CASSLESGRDSPLHF. Complete variable domain (other parts from reference TRBV11-2 and TRBJ1-6): EAGVAQSPRYKIIEKRQSVAFWCNPISGHATLYWYQQILGQGPKLLIQFQNNGVVDDSQLPKDRFSAERLKGVDSTLKIQPAKLEDSAVYLCASSLESGRDSPLHFGNGTRLTVT.

The chain uses TRBV20-1 and TRBJ1-2; TRBD1 might be the D (5 bases). The CDR3 contains 15 residues. CDR1 is DFQATT and CDR2 is SNEGSKA in the germline V gene (reference sequence). Trimming took 4 bases from V and 1 from J, leaving 16 bases between them. CDR3 residues: CSATRGGAYNYGYTF. Written as DNA, the CDR3 is TGCAGTGCTACCCGGGGAGGGGCCTATAACTATGGCTACACCTTC.

This chain uses TRBV7-9 with TRBJ1-2; 9 nucleotides agree with TRBD1. V lost 7 bases to trimming and J lost 4 bases; unmatched junction nucleotides: 7. Looked up from germline, CDR1 is SEHNR and CDR2 is FQNEAQ (reference sequence). The CDR3 spans 14 residues. The CDR3 sequence is CASTMDRGTYGYTF. CDR3 sequence (DNA): TGTGCCAGCACCATGGACAGGGGAACCTATGGCTACACCTTC.

The J gene is TRBJ2-7, the V gene TRBV19, with D possibly matching TRBD2 (6 bases). Germline-derived CDR1 and CDR2 are LNHDA and SQIVND (reference sequence). The CDR3 has 15 amino acids. Trimming cost V 4 bases and J 7 bases, with 20 bases left between them. CDR3 in amino acids: CASSTAAAGSKEQYF. The CDR3, as DNA: TGTGCCAGTAGTACCGCCGCCGCGGGAAGCAAAGAGCAGTACTTC.

The chain has TRBV9 and TRBJ2-3; TRBD2 aligns across 8 bases. Germline V gene sequence: CDR1 SGDLS, CDR2 YYNGEE. V gave up 1 base and J gave up 6 bases; unmatched junction bases: 7. The CDR3 contains 15 residues. The CDR3 protein is CASSVRGAGADTQYF. The CDR3 DNA sequence: TGTGCCAGCAGCGTAAGGGGAGCGGGGGCGGATACGCAGTATTTT. The full variable domain, its missing parts supplied by reference TRBV9 and TRBJ2-3, is DSGVTQTPKHLITATGQRVTLRCSPRSGDLSVYWYQQSLDQGLQFLIQYYNGEERAKGNILERFSAQQFPDLHSELNLSSLELGDSALYFCASSVRGAGADTQYFGPGTRLTVL.

The gene calls are TRBV10-3 and TRBJ2-7; D may be TRBD1 (6 bases). The ends were cut back, 8 bases at V and 3 bases at J, with 17 bases in the middle. The CDR3 is made up of 14 amino acids. Germline values: CDR1 ENHRY, CDR2 SYGVKD. The CDR3 here is CAIREKMDSYEQYF. CDR3 DNA: TGTGCCATCCGAGAGAAAATGGACAGCTACGAGCAGTACTTC.

The J gene is TRBJ2-5, the V gene TRBV20-1; the D gene is possibly TRBD2 (5 bases). Trimming shortened V by 0 bases and J by 5 bases, and 16 bases separated the two germline ends. CDR3 length equals 15 residues. Germline CDR1 DFQATT, CDR2 SNEGSKA (reference sequence). As DNA, the CDR3 is TGCAGTGCTAGAGATTTCCGACGAGCGGCGGAGACCCAGTACTTC. This gives the protein CSARDFRRAAETQYF.

This clonotype was found once. V and J are TRBV6-5 and TRBJ2-2; D not certain. The CDR3 extends over 13 amino acids. Per the germline V gene, CDR1 is MNHEY and CDR2 is SVGAGI. Trimming stripped 6 bases from V and 7 bases from J, with 12 bases between. CDR3: CASSPTGRGELFF. CDR3 sequence (DNA): TGTGCCAGCAGCCCCACGGGCCGCGGGGAGCTGTTTTTT.

This chain joins TRBV25-1 and TRBJ2-1; D possibly corresponds to TRBD2 (5 bases). The CDR3 extends over 11 amino acids. V was pared by 8 bases and J by 9 bases, with 11 bases between. CDR1 MGHDK and CDR2 SYGVNS come from the germline V gene. CDR3 sequence: CASSRAGEQFF. The CDR3 bases are TGTGCCAGCTCAAGGGCGGGTGAGCAGTTCTTC.

V and J are TRBV15 and TRBJ2-7; D is unresolved. V lost 0 bases, J lost 3 bases, and 6 bases lay in between. CDR3 length: 13 residues. Germline lookup yields CDR1 LNHNV and CDR2 YYDKDF (reference sequence). CDR3 sequence (DNA): TGTGCCACCAGCAGAGATCTGGGCTACGAGCAGTACTTC. Translation: CATSRDLGYEQYF.

This rearrangement joins TRBV3-1 to TRBJ2-3; D unclear. The CDR3 is made up of 13 amino acids. The germline V and J ends were trimmed by 3 bases and 3 bases, with 7 bases remaining between them. Per germline, CDR1 LGHDT and CDR2 YNNKEL (reference sequence). As DNA, the CDR3 is TGTGCCAGCAGCCAGCTTCTTACAGATACGCAGTATTTT. It is translated as CASSQLLTDTQYF.